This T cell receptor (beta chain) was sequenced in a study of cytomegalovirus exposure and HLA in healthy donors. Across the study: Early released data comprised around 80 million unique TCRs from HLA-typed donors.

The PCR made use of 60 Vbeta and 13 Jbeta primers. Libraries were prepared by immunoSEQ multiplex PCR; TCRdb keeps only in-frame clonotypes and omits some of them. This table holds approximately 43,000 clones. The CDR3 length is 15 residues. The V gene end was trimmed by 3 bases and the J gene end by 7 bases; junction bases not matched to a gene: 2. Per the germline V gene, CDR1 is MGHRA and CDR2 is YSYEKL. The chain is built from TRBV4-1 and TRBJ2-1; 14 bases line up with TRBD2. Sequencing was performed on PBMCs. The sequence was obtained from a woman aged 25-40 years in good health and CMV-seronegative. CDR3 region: CASSQGLAGANEQFF. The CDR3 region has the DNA TGCGCCAGCAGCCAGGGACTAGCGGGAGCTAATGAGCAGTTCTTC.